Listed below are T cell receptor beta chains from one sample, sequenced in a study of OX40 agonist ivuxolimab in advanced cancers. Using immunoSEQ multiplex PCR, the repertoire was profiled, and TCRdb retains in-frame clones only, with some absent. This sample has under 35,000 clones; roughly 84% occur once, and the top ten carry approximately 21%. The sample in question was CD4+ or CD8+ T cells sorted from blood, obtained in a trial of the OX40 agonist ivuxolimab. The receptor set was obtained from an adult with an advanced solid tumor such as melanoma, head and neck, liver or kidney cancer. Each CDR3 is given with its conserved first and last residue. A D gene is named only where the DNA matches it firmly. A row's size may be missing; if present it is once, few, many or a size class.

V gene	CDR3 length	J gene	D gene	clone size	CDR3 protein	CDR3 DNA
TRBV30	11	TRBJ2-7	TRBD2	-	CGAGERTEQYF	TGTGGGGCGGGAGAGCGGACCGAGCAGTACTTC
TRBV9	15	TRBJ2-2	-	-	CASSIRPTNTGELFF	TGTGCCAGCAGCATCCGACCGACGAACACCGGGGAGCTGTTTTTT
TRBV28	17	TRBJ2-7	TRBD1	-	CASSLLSEGTGAYEQYF	TGTGCCAGCAGTCTCCTCTCCGAGGGGACAGGAGCCTACGAGCAGTACTTC
TRBV5-1	14	TRBJ1-1	-	-	CASSFGGANTEAFF	TGCGCCAGCAGCTTTGGGGGGGCGAACACTGAAGCTTTCTTT
TRBV7-9	14	TRBJ2-3	-	-	CASSSLKEADTQYF	TGTGCCAGCAGCTCTCTCAAGGAGGCAGATACGCAGTATTTT
TRBV27	13	TRBJ1-6	-	-	CASSPSYNSPLHF	TGTGCCAGCAGCCCCTCCTATAATTCACCCCTCCACTTT
TRBV4-1	14	TRBJ2-7	TRBD1	-	CASSPPGQGREQYF	TGCGCCAGCAGCCCCCCGGGACAGGGGAGGGAGCAGTACTTC
TRBV4-2	18	TRBJ2-1	TRBD2	-	CASSPFPGLAGVIHEQFF	TGTGCCAGCAGCCCATTTCCGGGACTAGCGGGGGTGATCCATGAGCAGTTCTTC
TRBV2	14	TRBJ1-1	-	large	CASRSSERRTEAFF	TGTGCCAGCAGATCTAGTGAGAGGAGGACTGAAGCTTTCTTT
TRBV4-1	13	TRBJ2-3	-	-	CASSTGSTDTQYF	TGCGCCAGCAGTACGGGGAGCACAGATACGCAGTATTTT
TRBV27	12	TRBJ1-2	-	-	CASSPGGSGYTF	TGTGCCAGCAGTCCGGGGGGCTCTGGCTACACCTTC
TRBV7-8	15	TRBJ2-5	TRBD2	-	CASSLTGGIGETQYF	TGTGCCAGCAGCCTAACGGGGGGAATAGGGGAGACCCAGTACTTC
TRBV11-3	16	TRBJ2-2	-	-	CASSPYEAATTGELFF	TGTGCCAGCAGCCCTTACGAGGCCGCGACCACCGGGGAGCTGTTTTTT
TRBV6-5	14	TRBJ1-5	-	-	CASSSDGENQPQHF	TGTGCCAGCAGTTCGGACGGAGAAAATCAGCCCCAGCATTTT
TRBV4-1	12	TRBJ1-1	-	-	CASSQGSTEAFF	TGCGCCAGCAGCCAGGGGAGCACTGAAGCTTTCTTT
TRBV9	17	TRBJ1-3	-	-	CASSVAGGYDSGNTIYF	TGTGCCAGCAGCGTAGCTGGGGGGTATGACTCTGGAAACACCATATATTTT
TRBV7-9	12	TRBJ1-5	-	-	CAVGDNYQPQHF	TGTGCCGTTGGGGACAACTATCAGCCCCAGCATTTT
TRBV7-6	16	TRBJ1-1	-	-	CASSLRGGEGNTEAFF	TGTGCCAGCAGCCTCCGAGGAGGGGAGGGGAACACTGAAGCTTTCTTT